Below, 29 T cell receptor beta chains from the same sample are listed, as sequenced in a study of OX40 agonist ivuxolimab in advanced cancers. Repertoires were generated with immunoSEQ multiplex PCR, while TCRdb's copy carries only in-frame clones and drops some. The top ten hold approximately 49% of the sample, which has 20,000 to 25,000 clones, approximately 91% seen once. The input for sequencing was CD4+ or CD8+ T cells sorted from blood, taken in a trial of the OX40 agonist ivuxolimab. The source is an adult with an advanced solid tumor such as melanoma, head and neck, liver or kidney cancer.

V usage is TRBV5-6 and J usage is TRBJ1-6; 11 nucleotides match TRBD1. The CDR3 consists of 18 residues. Germline CDR1 is SGHDT and CDR2 is YYEEEE. The trim removed 1 base at V and 9 bases at J, leaving 12 bases unmatched. CDR3 nucleotides: TGTGCCAGCAGCTTGAGGCTGGTCTGGGACAGGGGGACTTCACCCCTCCACTTT. Amino acids: CASSLRLVWDRGTSPLHF.

This chain uses TRBV19 with TRBJ2-1; no definite D call. CDR1 is LNHDA, CDR2 SQIVND, per germline (reference sequence). There are 13 residues in the CDR3. The germline V and J ends were trimmed by 3 bases and 3 bases, with 6 bases remaining between them. CDR3 region: CASSMGIYNEQFF. The CDR3 DNA reads as TGTGCCAGTAGTATGGGTATCTACAATGAGCAGTTCTTC.

This clone was seen only once. The J gene is TRBJ1-2, the V gene TRBV4-1; unclear D gene. The CDR3 totals 11 residues. V was cut by 4 bases and J by 4 bases, with 4 bases left in between. The germline CDR1 and CDR2 sequences are MGHRA and YSYEKL. The CDR3 DNA reads as TGCGCCAGCAGCCTGCGCTATGGCTACACCTTC. Amino acids: CASSLRYGYTF.

In this sample, this clone turned up once. The V gene is TRBV28, the J gene TRBJ1-1; no firm D call. The germline V and J ends were trimmed by 3 bases and 0 bases, with 8 bases remaining between them. Germline-derived CDR1 and CDR2 are MDHEN and SYDVKM. This CDR3 comprises 14 residues. The CDR3 loop is CASSFPAMNTEAFF. In DNA form, the CDR3 reads TGTGCCAGCAGTTTCCCAGCAATGAACACTGAAGCTTTCTTT.

The chain employs TRBV7-6 and TRBJ2-1; D may be TRBD1 or TRBD2 (6 bases each). CDR1 and CDR2 (germline): SGHVS, FNYEAQ. V was pared by 2 bases and J by 5 bases, with 16 bases between. The CDR3 extends over 16 amino acids. CDR3 sequence reads: CASSLFGGGNHNEQFF. CDR3 in DNA: TGTGCCAGCAGCTTATTTGGAGGGGGGAATCACAATGAGCAGTTCTTC. Full variable domain (remainder filled in from reference TRBV7-6 and TRBJ2-1): GAGVSQSPRYKVTKRGQDVALRCDPISGHVSLYWYRQALGQGPEFLTYFNYEAQQDKSGLPNDRFSAERPEGSISTLTIQRTEQRDSAMYRCASSLFGGGNHNEQFFGPGTRLTVL.

There are a few counts of this clone. The rearrangement joins TRBV29-1 to TRBJ2-5, with TRBD1 as a possible D gene (5 bases). The length of the CDR3 is 13 residues. Germline CDR1 SQVTM, CDR2 ANQGSEA. The germline V and J ends were trimmed by 7 bases and 3 bases, with 15 bases remaining between them. The CDR3 loop reads CSGTRQGKETQYF. CDR3 in DNA: TGCAGCGGTACGAGGCAGGGAAAAGAGACCCAGTACTTC.

The sample holds a few counts of this clone. This chain links TRBV11-3 with TRBJ2-7, with D unclear. V lost 3 bases, J lost 5 bases, and 11 bases lay in between. CDR3 length: 13 amino acids. Per the germline V gene, CDR1 is SGHNT and CDR2 is YENEEA. The CDR3 loop reads CASSLVRSHEQYF. The CDR3 DNA is TGTGCCAGCAGCTTGGTCAGGTCCCACGAGCAGTACTTC. Full variable domain (remainder filled in from reference TRBV11-3 and TRBJ2-7): EAGVVQSPRYKIIEKKQPVAFWCNPISGHNTLYWYLQNLGQGPELLIRYENEEAVDDSQLPKDRFSAERLKGVDSTLKIQPAELGDSAVYLCASSLVRSHEQYFGPGTRLTVT.

The chain links TRBV11-3 to TRBJ2-1; no reliable D call. Germline V gene lookup returns CDR1 SGHNT and CDR2 YENEEA. The CDR3 is 13 residues long. Deletions cut 1 base from V and 5 bases from J, with 6 bases between. For the CDR3, the DNA is TGTGCCAGCAGCTTAGTCCAGGACAATGAGCAGTTCTTC. This gives the protein CASSLVQDNEQFF.

The chain recombines TRBV5-4 with TRBJ2-3; TRBD2 is a possible D gene (7 bases). The germline V gene encodes CDR1 SGHNT and CDR2 YYREEE (reference sequence). Trimming took off 1 base at V and 3 bases at J, with 15 bases between the two ends. The CDR3 has 16 residues. Here the CDR3 DNA reads TGTGCCAGCAGCTTGCGTGTAGGGGGGGCAACAGATACGCAGTATTTT. This encodes CASSLRVGGATDTQYF.

This clone was seen a single time. The CDR3 protein is CASSPPSTVSGNTIYF. The CDR3, as DNA: TGTGCCAGCAGCCCCCCGTCGACAGTCTCTGGAAACACCATATATTTT. The chain recombines TRBV28 with TRBJ1-3, with D possibly being TRBD1 (5 bases). V was shortened by 6 bases and J by 0 bases, with 15 bases between the two germline ends. Looked up from germline, CDR1 is MDHEN and CDR2 is SYDVKM. The CDR3 sequence is 16 residues long.

This clone was detected once. V gene TRBV7-8 combines with J gene TRBJ1-1, with D possibly being TRBD1 (5 bases). The V end lost 3 bases, the J end lost 4 bases, and 18 bases lay between the germline ends. The germline V gene has CDR1 SGHVS and CDR2 FQNEAQ. This CDR3 contains 16 residues. This CDR3 is CASSFSGRGGGTEAFF. CDR3 bases: TGTGCCAGCAGCTTCAGTGGGCGGGGCGGGGGCACTGAAGCTTTCTTT.

This chain connects TRBV6-6 to TRBJ2-1; tentatively, D is TRBD2 (5 bases). The V end was cut by 5 bases, the J end by 7 bases, with 15 bases between. Per the germline V gene, CDR1 is MNHNY and CDR2 is SVGAGI (reference sequence). The CDR3 runs to 14 residues. As DNA, the CDR3 is TGTGCCAGCAGTCCGGGGATCGGCTTTAATGAGCAGTTCTTC. This translates into CASSPGIGFNEQFF.

The chain couples TRBV19 to TRBJ1-1, with 11 bases aligning to TRBD1. V lost 4 bases to trimming and J lost 3 bases; unmatched junction nucleotides: 7. The germline CDR1 and CDR2 sequences are LNHDA and SQIVND (reference sequence). This CDR3 has 16 amino acids. The CDR3 spells CASSTLDRGRDTEAFF. The CDR3 DNA is TGTGCCAGTAGTACCTTGGACAGGGGGCGGGACACTGAAGCTTTCTTT.

V gene TRBV7-9 combines with J gene TRBJ2-7; weak D call: TRBD2 (5 bases). The CDR3 loop spans 14 amino acids. Germline CDR1 reads SEHNR; CDR2 reads FQNEAQ (reference sequence). Between the trimmed V and J ends, which lost 8 bases and 7 bases, there was a span of 21 bases. The CDR3 here is CASQLETLSGEQYF. The CDR3 bases are TGTGCCAGCCAACTAGAAACTCTGTCGGGGGAGCAGTACTTC.

The chain combines TRBV7-9 with TRBJ2-1; 10 positions agree with TRBD2. With 2 bases clipped from V and 6 bases from J, the junction kept 4 bases outside the gene matches. Germline CDR1 and CDR2: SEHNR and FQNEAQ (reference sequence). The CDR3 is 15 residues long. CDR3 amino acids: CASSLMTSGSNEQFF. DNA of the CDR3: TGTGCCAGCAGCTTAATGACTAGCGGGTCCAATGAGCAGTTCTTC.

The chain is built from TRBV6-1 and TRBJ2-2, with a tentative D call TRBD1 (5 bases). Looked up from germline, CDR1 is MNHNS and CDR2 is SASEGT. The length of the CDR3 is 13 residues. For the CDR3, the DNA is TGTGCGACGGACATATTGAACACCGGGGAGCTGTTTTTT. It yields the protein CATDILNTGELFF.

Comment on this clone: Sequence at one end of the junction differs from germline and may be a read error. The chain combines TRBV7-7 with TRBJ2-5, with TRBD1 identical over 10 bases. Germline V gives CDR1 SSHAT, CDR2 FNYEAQ (reference sequence). The CDR3 length is 14 residues. This chain's CDR3 is CASSPGQGEETQYF. The CDR3 DNA is TGTGCTAGCAGCCCAGGACAGGGGGAAGAGACCCAGTACTTC.

This chain connects TRBV14 to TRBJ2-3, with TRBD2 matching 13 bases. The V gene's germline CDR1 is SGHDN and CDR2 FVKESK. The V and J ends lost 4 bases and 1 base, in that order; junction bases with no gene match: 8. This CDR3 region has 18 residues. This CDR3 reads CASSLTSGRAVRTDTQYF. CDR3 bases: TGTGCCAGCAGCCTAACTAGCGGGAGGGCCGTTCGCACAGATACGCAGTATTTT.

This sequence joins TRBV7-9 and TRBJ2-5; TRBD1 might be the D (6 bases). The CDR3 runs 15 residues. CDR1 and CDR2 (germline): SEHNR, FQNEAQ (reference sequence). With 1 base removed from V and 5 bases from J, the gap between germline ends came to 14 bases. The CDR3, as DNA: TGTGCCAGCAGCTTAGTGGCAGGGGTGGTCGAGACCCAGTACTTC. It codes for CASSLVAGVVETQYF.

The chain recombines TRBV7-3 with TRBJ2-2; D remains unclear. V was trimmed by 2 bases and J by 0 bases, leaving 10 bases between them. The CDR3 extends over 16 amino acids. Germline V gene sequence: CDR1 SGHTA, CDR2 FQGTGA. CDR3 loop: CASSLQVITNTGELFF. The CDR3, as DNA: TGTGCCAGCAGCTTACAGGTCATAACGAACACCGGGGAGCTGTTTTTT.

V usage is TRBV28 and J usage is TRBJ1-6, with D tentatively TRBD1 (5 bases). The CDR3 runs to 13 residues. CDR1 and CDR2 from the germline V gene are MDHEN and SYDVKM. The V end was cut by 6 bases, the J end by 7 bases, with 10 bases between. CDR3 sequence (DNA): TGTGCCAGCAGCCGGCAGGGAAATTCACCCCTCCACTTT. Translated: CASSRQGNSPLHF.

J is TRBJ1-1 and V is TRBV5-1; D is unresolved. Per germline, CDR1 SGHRS and CDR2 YFSETQ. The V end lost 3 bases, the J end lost 10 bases, and 16 bases lay between the germline ends. The CDR3 length is 13 residues. Written as DNA, the CDR3 is TGCGCCAGCAGCTCACAAGGGAAAAGAGGAGCTTTCTTT. Its protein is CASSSQGKRGAFF.

The chain has TRBV14 and TRBJ2-5, with D tentatively TRBD2 (6 bases). TRBJ2-7 matches the DNA end more closely, so the J call is doubtful. Germline-derived CDR1 and CDR2 are SGHDN and FVKESK. This CDR3 contains 15 residues. The chain's CDR3 is CASSQVRLGNYEQYF. The CDR3 bases are TGTGCCAGCAGCCAAGTGCGACTAGGCAACTACGAGCAGTACTTC.

CDR3 region: CAGDRGQETQYF. The DNA of the CDR3 is TGTGCCGGGGACAGGGGTCAAGAGACCCAGTACTTC. The rearrangement links TRBV30 to TRBJ2-5, with 10 bases matching TRBD1. V lost 8 bases, J lost 2 bases, and 2 bases stayed unmatched. This CDR3 is 12 amino acids long. The germline gives CDR1 GTSNPN, CDR2 SVGIG (reference sequence).

This clone was seen more than once but under ten times. The V and J genes are TRBV5-1 and TRBJ1-1; a weak D match, TRBD1 (6 bases). This CDR3 region has 15 residues. V lost 0 bases, J lost 0 bases, and 9 bases lay in between. Germline loops: CDR1 SGHRS, CDR2 YFSETQ. The CDR3 nucleotides are TGCGCCAGCAGCTTGGGAGGGGGTCTGAACACTGAAGCTTTCTTT. This gives the protein CASSLGGGLNTEAFF.

The chain couples TRBV9 to TRBJ2-1; D assignment may be TRBD1 or TRBD2 (5 bases each). V lost 4 bases and J 5 bases, leaving 19 bases between the germline ends. CDR1 is SGDLS, CDR2 YYNGEE, per germline. The CDR3 sequence is 16 residues long. The CDR3 nucleotides read TGTGCCAGCAGCCCTCGGACGGGGCGGGTGGACAATGAGCAGTTCTTC. The encoded protein is CASSPRTGRVDNEQFF. The whole variable domain, remainder taken from reference TRBV9 and TRBJ2-1, is DSGVTQTPKHLITATGQRVTLRCSPRSGDLSVYWYQQSLDQGLQFLIQYYNGEERAKGNILERFSAQQFPDLHSELNLSSLELGDSALYFCASSPRTGRVDNEQFFGPGTRLTVL.

V and J are TRBV27 and TRBJ1-6; D is unclear. Per germline, CDR1 MNHEY and CDR2 SMNVEV (reference sequence). This CDR3 contains 14 residues. Trimming pared 3 bases from V and 10 bases from J, leaving 13 bases between. The CDR3, as DNA: TGTGCCAGCAGTTTGATGGGGTTTCGGTCACCCCTCCACTTT. Its protein product is CASSLMGFRSPLHF.

This clone has a handful of counts. The CDR3 here is CAISGGRAFF. In DNA form, the CDR3 reads TGTGCCATCAGCGGAGGGAGAGCTTTCTTT. J is TRBJ1-1 and V is TRBV10-3, with D unclear. The ends were cut back, 6 bases at V and 10 bases at J, with 9 bases in the middle. There are 10 residues in the CDR3. Per the germline V gene, CDR1 is ENHRY and CDR2 is SYGVKD.

The chain links TRBV30 to TRBJ2-1, with D uncertain. This CDR3 spans 11 amino acids. V lost 1 base to trimming and J lost 4 bases, with 2 bases between them. Germline loops: CDR1 GTSNPN, CDR2 SVGIG (reference sequence). This CDR3 is CAWSEYNEQFF. Here the CDR3 DNA reads TGTGCCTGGAGTGAGTACAATGAGCAGTTCTTC.